This T cell receptor beta chain was identified in a study of T cell responses to AZD1222 COVID-19 vaccine. The study, taken as a whole, reports: Spike regions recognized by vaccine-associated CD4 TCRs spanned the protein, led by 160-218 and 743-854. Baseline seropositivity characterized only a handful of AZD1222 recipients. Two AZD1222 administrations were followed by greater Spike-specific TCR breadth and depth. Among spike-specific TCRs, nearly half reportedly target unmutated variant regions.

Sequencing was performed with immunoSEQ multiplex PCR; in TCRdb, only in-frame clones are kept and a portion is missing. The table includes roughly 49,000 clones, about 74% detected once. CDR1 and CDR2 (germline): GTSNPN, SVGIG (reference sequence). CDR3 length: 14 amino acids. The ends were cut back, 0 bases at V and 0 bases at J, with 8 bases in the middle. This clone was recorded a few times. Antigen specificity is unknown. The TCR was taken from an adult in good health. The chain is built from TRBV30 and TRBJ1-1; D unclear. This sample comprised peripheral blood, obtained on day 0 of AZD1222 vaccination. The CDR3 sequence is CAWSVGSMNTEAFF. The CDR3 coding sequence is TGTGCCTGGAGTGTAGGCAGCATGAACACTGAAGCTTTCTTT. The full variable domain, its missing parts supplied by reference TRBV30 and TRBJ1-1, is SQTIHQWPATLVQPVGSPLSLECTVEGTSNPNLYWYRQAAGRGLQLLFYSVGIGQISSEVPQNLSASRPQDRQFILSSKKLLLSDSGFYLCAWSVGSMNTEAFFGQGTRLTVV.